The clone carrying this T cell receptor beta chain was detected only a few times. Antigen unknown. The data belong to a study of cytomegalovirus exposure and HLA in healthy donors. Study results and caveats: Diagnosis of cytomegalovirus status made by the classifier reportedly showed high specificity and sensitivity. The authors enumerated 150 to 200 TCR beta chains as linked to cytomegalovirus.

It was with 60 Vbeta and 13 Jbeta primers that the PCR ran. Only in-frame clones appear in the TCRdb table, and some are missing; sequencing was by immunoSEQ multiplex PCR. The repertoire holds roughly 110,000 clones, with 73% as singletons. Sample: PBMCs. This TCR derives from a man aged 30-40 years in good health and CMV-seronegative.

The CDR3 DNA reads as TGTGCCAGCAACCCAGCGGGAATCCAAGAGACCCAGTACTTC. As protein: CASNPAGIQETQYF. This chain uses TRBV6-5 with TRBJ2-5; 7 bases match TRBD2. V lost 7 bases, J lost 1 base, and 6 bases stayed unmatched. The length of the CDR3 is 14 residues. Germline CDR1 reads MNHEY; CDR2 reads SVGAGI.